The sequence of this TCR beta chain was determined in a study of shared clonotypes between healthy human individuals. Only in-frame clones appear in the TCRdb table, and some are missing; sequencing was by immunoSEQ multiplex PCR. The sample has roughly 590,000 clones, around 95% seen once. CD45RO-negative, CCR7-positively selected cells formed the naive CD8 fraction, excluding terminally differentiated effector memory CD45RA+ cells. CDR3 size: 13 residues. V lost 0 bases to trimming and J lost 13 bases; unmatched junction nucleotides: 5. Germline values: CDR1 SGHDT, CDR2 YYEEEE. The V and J genes are TRBV5-6 and TRBJ2-1; 9 positions match TRBD2. The sequenced material came from naive CD8+ T cells sorted from blood. The receptor's source is a woman in her 30s in good health. In DNA, the CDR3 is TGTGCCAGCAGCTTGGGGGGACTAGCCGACCAGTTCTTC. Translated, it gives CASSLGGLADQFF.